This T cell receptor (beta chain) comes out of a study of cytomegalovirus exposure and HLA in healthy donors (dated by TCRdb to 2017 to 2019). As for the study more broadly: An earlier analysis of roughly 500 of the donors reported roughly 270 Gb of sequence data and about 100 million unique TCR beta sequences from around 200 million T cells. Around 330 gigabases of sequencing data and about 92 million unique TCR sequences made up an early release that covered approximately 700 HLA-typed donors. Of the 300 to 500 genotyped donors, roughly 80% were placed in the genetic ancestry cluster associated with self-reported Caucasian donors. The study was designed to test whether signatures of past pathogen exposure could be identified by cataloging public T cell receptors. The study used immunosequencing to profile the T cell repertoires of some 600 subjects and linked those repertoires to cytomegalovirus serostatus. Along with the approximately 670-subject first cohort, a separate validation cohort of more than 90 different subjects was used. To predict cytomegalovirus infection status, the study combined high-throughput TCR immunosequencing, statistical association of individual TCRs with disease status, and machine learning. To study patterns of TCR occurrence, a later analysis re-analyzed previously published TCR beta repertoires from under 750 donors and added high-resolution HLA genotyping. In the later analysis, no new phenotypic data were used to find candidate immune exposures; instead, reliance was placed on TCR beta sequences and their occurrence across donors. To decide whether each TCR beta V gene segment behaved as functional or pseudogenic, an earlier analysis of some 600 of the donors relied on high-throughput TCR beta sequencing. Donor age, sex, ethnicity and CMV serostatus were compiled alongside the repertoire data. Genome-wide SNP genotypes for about three fifths of the roughly 670 donors were used in a later genetic analysis, which treated that subset as a discovery cohort. All discovery cohort repertoires had been generated on a single sequencing platform. HLA typing covered class I and class II loci at four-digit resolution. The number of donors typed differed by locus, with 629-630 for A, B, C, DRB1 and DQB1, around 560 for DQA1, 600 to 610 for DPA1, and about 450 for DPB1. Several DR-DQ haplotypes were treated as single units for association and clustering because of strong linkage in the cohort. On average, about 200,000 unique TCR beta nucleotide sequences were sequenced per donor among about 400 genotyped donors of the cohort, with roughly 19% of those sequences being non-productive. General conclusions and limits of the study: When HLA alleles, especially DR and DQ, strongly co-occurred, TCR associations were difficult to assign to individual alleles. According to a later analysis, parvovirus B19, influenza, CMV and Epstein-Barr virus appeared linked to several top co-occurrence clusters. In a later analysis, TCR association rates were found to vary across HLA loci, with the most associated TCRs seen for DRB1 alleles and the fewest for HLA-C alleles. In a later analysis, some 17,000 TCR beta sequences were associated with specific HLA alleles at a false discovery rate of 0.05. The cohort was sequenced for TCR beta chains only, and without alpha or paired-chain data the features that could be detected were limited. Immune exposure information for the cohort was limited to CMV serostatus. A total of roughly 160 TCR beta chains were listed by the study as associated with cytomegalovirus. A further reported finding was that TCR beta sequences accurately predicted the HLA-A and HLA-B alleles for most subjects in the first cohort. Broadly in line with IMGT annotations, most TCR beta V segments showed up in productive rearrangements about 87% or about 30% of the time in an earlier analysis of about 500 of the donors. Roughly uniform sequencing depth across donors was assumed in presence/absence analyses, although this assumption may not hold. The authors suggested that the approach could potentially be extended to other disease states and immunological phenotypes. In a later genetic analysis, a missense DCLRE1C variant was associated with V-gene and J-gene trimming of TCR beta chains, and the association was replicated in an independent cohort. A cluster of highly shared sequence variants was judged likely to be a technical artifact of the sequencing pipeline. A few of the identified cytomegalovirus-associated TCR beta chains were confirmed in vitro to be specific for cytomegalovirus antigens. Because HLA typing was unavailable for some donors at each locus, only the typed subset was used in association tests. The classifier was reported to diagnose cytomegalovirus status with high specificity and sensitivity in both the original and validation cohorts. Linkage disequilibrium might explain the correlated functional status among segregating V segments, but an unknown experimental factor could not be ruled out. Compared with the approximately 710-donor mean, donors in an Asian-associated ancestry cluster had fewer N-insertions in productive TCRs, according to a later genetic analysis. Most TCR sequences were observed very rarely across donors, whereas some public TCRs were present in many individuals. The 87-base-pair reads could not distinguish some IMGT-functional V segments, including TRBV6-2 and TRBV6-3, so those segments were excluded. A later analysis found that HLA-associated TCR beta chains were more clonally expanded and had lower generation probabilities than equally common non-associated chains. Most CMV-associated TCR beta chains appeared to be HLA-restricted in a later analysis, and the HLA associations seemed to be driven largely by CMV exposure. The earlier analysis of a few hundred of the donors excluded about 16 rarely observed V segments, including chromosome 9 orphons, because counts were too low.

V is trimmed back by 4 bases and J by 3 bases, and the junction contains 6 bases that no gene match accounts for. CDR1 is given as SGHNT and CDR2 as YYREEE, both from the germline V gene (reference sequence). Including cysteine and phenylalanine, the CDR3 has 15 amino acids. Kept here is only the CDR3 DNA, which spans 45 bases and is read in frame from base 1. Points on this clone: Its antigen is unknown. Base qualities are not provided; no much larger clone lies one nucleotide away.

The method behind the library was the immunoSEQ multiplex PCR assay. For the multiplex PCR, a mixture combining 60 forward primers for TCR Vbeta segments and 13 reverse primers for TCR Jbeta segments was used. A multiplex PCR assay on genomic DNA amplified the CDR3 region of rearranged TCR beta genes. On the Illumina HiSeq System, the amplified TCR beta libraries were sequenced as 87-base-pair reads. As for the original processing: A later analysis tallied roughly 76 million unique TCR beta chains across the 600 to 700 repertoires, and around 10 million of those chains were shared by two or more donors. A nearest-neighbor algorithm error-corrected the raw reads and collapsed the reads into unique sequences, merging closely related sequences to remove PCR and sequencing errors. To assign V, D and J gene segments, CDR3 sequences were aligned to IMGT reference sequences. For a sequence to be retained, a match of at least six nucleotides was required to both a V gene segment and a J gene segment. Rearrangements were classified as productive when the CDR3 lacked stop codons and remained in frame with V and J, and all other rearrangements were classified as non-productive. Following IMGT convention, CDR3 was defined as the stretch from the second conserved V-encoded cysteine to the conserved J-encoded phenylalanine. In an earlier analysis of 500 to 650 of the donors, sequences lacking an unambiguous match to a single V gene segment were excluded. An earlier analysis of 500 to 600 of the donors classified V segments as functional when productive rearrangements were above 56.7% and as segregating when the standard deviation between donors was above 5%. A statistical classification framework was developed to diagnose cytomegalovirus status using the catalog of TCR beta chain sequences. A later analysis assigned V and J genes by comparing TCR nucleotide sequences with IMGT/GENE-DB human TR gene sequences. A later analysis assigned CDR3 sequences and most-parsimonious VDJ recombination scenarios with the TCRdist pipeline. In a later analysis, each TCR beta chain was defined by its CDR3 amino acid sequence together with its V-gene family, and reads lacking a unique V-gene family were excluded. As a way to deal with suspected cross-contamination and a sequencing artifact, a later analysis dropped 500 to 700 nucleotide sequences that were highly shared and had low generation probability. A later analysis calculated a clonal expansion index for each public chain from normalized within-repertoire ranks of inferred template counts. In a later analysis, generation probabilities were computed with a VDJ recombination model fitted to out-of-frame rearrangements, and the resulting probabilities were checked against IGoR. In a later analysis, hypergeometric tests were used to score TCR-TCR, TCR-HLA and TCR-CMV co-occurrence, with a repertoire-size bias correction applied to TCR pairs. A later analysis estimated false discovery rates by permuting HLA or CMV assignments 20 times. In a later analysis, co-occurring TCRs were grouped using DBSCAN, with TCRdist sequence similarity added in when clustering inside HLA-allele-positive subsets. Repertoires with fewer than 30,000 or more than 120,000 public chains, plus five repertoires with anomalous nucleotide sharing, were excluded from co-occurrence clustering. TCRdb mirrors the immuneACCESS table, restricted to in-frame sequences. Some clones are absent from its copies; in checked studies, under half trace to an unresolved V gene, and the reason for the others is unknown. V and J calls and clone size are those listed in that table; D and trimming were worked out from the DNA. The sample contains 110,000 to 150,000 clones, 75% to 85% of them found a single time. About 4.4% of the sample rests with the top ten.

In total, more than 500 healthy bone marrow donors made up the cohort. Cohort members were all nominally healthy when sampled, although unrecorded immune exposures were likely present. The donor was CMV seronegative and belonged to the group of 350 to 400 seronegative cohort members. A peripheral blood sample was provided by each donor, and peripheral blood mononuclear cells were used for TCR beta sequencing. The Qiagen DNeasy Blood Extraction Kit was used to extract genomic DNA from the blood cell samples. Sequencing was done on a sample of PBMCs. This receptor was obtained from a man aged 40-49 years in good health and CMV-seronegative. The chain was built from TRBV5-4 and TRBJ1-1; 10 central bases correspond to TRBD1. The CDR3 region: CASSLGQGMDTEAFF. DNA sequence: TGTGCCAGCAGCCTGGGACAGGGGATGGACACTGAAGCTTTCTTT.